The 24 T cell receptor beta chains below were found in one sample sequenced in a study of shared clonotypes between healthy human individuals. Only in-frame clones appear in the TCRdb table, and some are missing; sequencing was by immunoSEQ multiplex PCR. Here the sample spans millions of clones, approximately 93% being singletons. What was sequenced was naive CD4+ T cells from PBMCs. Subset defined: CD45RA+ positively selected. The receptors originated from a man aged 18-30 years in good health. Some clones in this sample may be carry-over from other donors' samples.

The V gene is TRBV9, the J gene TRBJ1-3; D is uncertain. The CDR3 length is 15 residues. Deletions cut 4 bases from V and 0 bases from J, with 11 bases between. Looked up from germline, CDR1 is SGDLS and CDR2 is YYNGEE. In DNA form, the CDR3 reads TGTGCCAGCAGCCCGGACGGAGACTCTGGAAACACCATATATTTT. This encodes CASSPDGDSGNTIYF.

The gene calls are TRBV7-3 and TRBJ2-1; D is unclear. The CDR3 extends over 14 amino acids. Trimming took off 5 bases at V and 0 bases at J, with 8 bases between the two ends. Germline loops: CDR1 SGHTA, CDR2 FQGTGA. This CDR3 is CASSDISSYNEQFF. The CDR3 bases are TGTGCCAGCAGCGATATCTCCTCCTACAATGAGCAGTTCTTC.

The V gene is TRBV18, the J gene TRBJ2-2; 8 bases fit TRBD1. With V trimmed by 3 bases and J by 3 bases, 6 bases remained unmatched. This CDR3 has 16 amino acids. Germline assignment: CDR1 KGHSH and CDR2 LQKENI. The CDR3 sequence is CASSPGQGRYTGELFF. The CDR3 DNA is TGTGCCAGCTCACCCGGACAGGGCCGGTACACCGGGGAGCTGTTTTTT.

CDR3 nucleotides: TGTGCCAGCAGCTTGGAAGCGGGAGGGAATGAGCAGTTCTTC. Its translation: CASSLEAGGNEQFF. V is TRBV5-4 and J is TRBJ2-1, with 10 nucleotides matching TRBD2. The CDR3 is made up of 14 amino acids. Germline loops: CDR1 SGHNT, CDR2 YYREEE (reference sequence). The V segment lost 0 bases and the J segment 7 bases; nucleotides outside the gene matches: 1.

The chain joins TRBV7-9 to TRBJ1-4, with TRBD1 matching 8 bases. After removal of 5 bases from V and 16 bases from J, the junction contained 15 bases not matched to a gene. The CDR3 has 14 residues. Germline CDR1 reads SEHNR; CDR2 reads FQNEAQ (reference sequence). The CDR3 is CASSHGIPDREAFF. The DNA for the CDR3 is TGTGCCAGCAGCCACGGTATACCGGACAGGGAAGCGTTTTTT.

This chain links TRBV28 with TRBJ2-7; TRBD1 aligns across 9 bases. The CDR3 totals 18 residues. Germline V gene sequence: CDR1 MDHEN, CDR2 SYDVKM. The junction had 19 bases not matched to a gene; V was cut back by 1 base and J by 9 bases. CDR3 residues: CASSLSTYGTGYKNGQYF. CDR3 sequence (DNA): TGTGCCAGCAGTTTATCAACCTACGGGACAGGGTATAAAAATGGGCAGTACTTC.

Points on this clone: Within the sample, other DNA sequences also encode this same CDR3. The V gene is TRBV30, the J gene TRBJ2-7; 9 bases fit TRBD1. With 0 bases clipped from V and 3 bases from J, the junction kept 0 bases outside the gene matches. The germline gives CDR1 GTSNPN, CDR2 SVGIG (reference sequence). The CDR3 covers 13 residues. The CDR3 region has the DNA TGTGCCTGGAGTGTGGACAGGGGCTACGAGCAGTACTTC. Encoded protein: CAWSVDRGYEQYF.

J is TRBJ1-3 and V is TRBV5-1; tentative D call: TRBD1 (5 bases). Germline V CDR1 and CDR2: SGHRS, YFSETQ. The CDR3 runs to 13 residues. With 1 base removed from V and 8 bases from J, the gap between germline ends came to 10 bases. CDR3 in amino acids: CASSLQGTDTIYF. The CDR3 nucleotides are TGCGCCAGCAGCTTGCAGGGAACGGACACCATATATTTT.

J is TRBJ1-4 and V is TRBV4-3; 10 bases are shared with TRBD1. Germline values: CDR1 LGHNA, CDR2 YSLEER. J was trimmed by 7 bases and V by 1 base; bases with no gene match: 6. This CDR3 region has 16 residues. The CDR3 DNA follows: TGCGCCAGCAGCCAAGTTGACAGGGGGCGCGGTGAAAAACTGTTTTTT. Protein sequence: CASSQVDRGRGEKLFF.

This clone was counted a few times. The CDR3 sequence: CASSYPPGGDTEAFF. The DNA of the CDR3 is TGTGCCAGCAGCTATCCCCCGGGGGGGGACACTGAAGCTTTCTTT. This chain uses TRBV7-9 with TRBJ1-1; tentatively, D is TRBD1 (5 bases). Germline V gene sequence: CDR1 SEHNR, CDR2 FQNEAQ (reference sequence). V was pared by 4 bases and J by 3 bases, with 15 bases between. The CDR3 covers 15 residues.

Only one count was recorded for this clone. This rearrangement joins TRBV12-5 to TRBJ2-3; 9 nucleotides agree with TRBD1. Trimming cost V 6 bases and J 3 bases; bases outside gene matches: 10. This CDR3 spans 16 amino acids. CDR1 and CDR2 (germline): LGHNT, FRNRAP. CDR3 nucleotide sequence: TGTGCTAGTGGATTAGGAACACAGGGGGCAACAGATACGCAGTATTTT. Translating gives CASGLGTQGATDTQYF.

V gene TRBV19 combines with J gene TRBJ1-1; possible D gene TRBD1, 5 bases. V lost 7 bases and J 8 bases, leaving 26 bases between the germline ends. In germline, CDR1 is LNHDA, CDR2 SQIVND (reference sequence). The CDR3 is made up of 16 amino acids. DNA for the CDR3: TGTGCCAGTATCAGGAGGGGTGCAGACGGACAAGTAGAAGCTTTCTTT. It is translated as CASIRRGADGQVEAFF.

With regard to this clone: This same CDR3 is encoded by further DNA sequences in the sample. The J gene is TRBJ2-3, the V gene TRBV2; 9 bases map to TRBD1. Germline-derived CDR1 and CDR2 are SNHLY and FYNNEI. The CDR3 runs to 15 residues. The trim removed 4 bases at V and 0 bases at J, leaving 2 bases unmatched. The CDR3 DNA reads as TGTGCCAGCAGTGGAGGACAGGGGAGCACAGATACGCAGTATTTT. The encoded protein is CASSGGQGSTDTQYF.

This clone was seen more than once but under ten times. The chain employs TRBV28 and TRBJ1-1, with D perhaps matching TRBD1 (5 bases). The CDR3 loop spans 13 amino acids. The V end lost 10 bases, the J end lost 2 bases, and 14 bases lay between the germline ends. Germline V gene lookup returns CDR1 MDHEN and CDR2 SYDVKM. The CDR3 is CATIRDRNTEAFF. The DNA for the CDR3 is TGTGCCACCATCCGGGACCGCAACACTGAAGCTTTCTTT.

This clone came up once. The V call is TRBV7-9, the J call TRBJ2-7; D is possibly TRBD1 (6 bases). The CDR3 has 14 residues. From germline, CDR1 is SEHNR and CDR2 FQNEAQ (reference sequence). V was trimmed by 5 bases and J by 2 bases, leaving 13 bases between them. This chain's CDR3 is CASSVQQGPYEQYF. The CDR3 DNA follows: TGTGCCAGCAGCGTTCAACAGGGACCCTACGAGCAGTACTTC.

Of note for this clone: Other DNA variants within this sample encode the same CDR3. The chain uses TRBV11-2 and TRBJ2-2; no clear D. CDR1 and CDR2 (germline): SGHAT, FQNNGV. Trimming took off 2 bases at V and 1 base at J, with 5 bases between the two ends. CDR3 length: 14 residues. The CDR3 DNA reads TGTGCCAGCAGCTTACCCGGGAACACCGGGGAGCTGTTTTTT. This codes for CASSLPGNTGELFF.

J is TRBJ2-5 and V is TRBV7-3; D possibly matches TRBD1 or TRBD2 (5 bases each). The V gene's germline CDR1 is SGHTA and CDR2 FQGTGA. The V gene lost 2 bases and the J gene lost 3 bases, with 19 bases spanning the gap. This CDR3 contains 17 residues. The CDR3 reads CASSLYPMGVSEETQYF. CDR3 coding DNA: TGTGCCAGCAGCTTATACCCTATGGGGGTCTCCGAAGAGACCCAGTACTTC.

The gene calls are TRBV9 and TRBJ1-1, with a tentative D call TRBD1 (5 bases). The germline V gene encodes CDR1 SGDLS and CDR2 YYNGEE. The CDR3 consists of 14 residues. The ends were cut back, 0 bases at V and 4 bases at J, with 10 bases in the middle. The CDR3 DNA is TGTGCCAGCAGCGTAGGGGGGTCTGGCACTGAAGCTTTCTTT. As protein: CASSVGGSGTEAFF.

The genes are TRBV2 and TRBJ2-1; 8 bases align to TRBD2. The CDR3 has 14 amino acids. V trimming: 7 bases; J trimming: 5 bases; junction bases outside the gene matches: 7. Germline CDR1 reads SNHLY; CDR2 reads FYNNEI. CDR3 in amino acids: CASIRAGGNNEQFF. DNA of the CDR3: TGTGCCAGCATAAGGGCGGGAGGAAACAATGAGCAGTTCTTC.

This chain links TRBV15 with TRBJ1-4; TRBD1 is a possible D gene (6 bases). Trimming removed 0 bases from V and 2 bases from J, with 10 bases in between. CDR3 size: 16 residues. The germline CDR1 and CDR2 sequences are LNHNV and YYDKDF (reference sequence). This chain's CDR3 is CATSRDFQGTNEKLFF. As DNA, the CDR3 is TGTGCCACCAGCAGAGATTTTCAGGGGACTAATGAAAAACTGTTTTTT.

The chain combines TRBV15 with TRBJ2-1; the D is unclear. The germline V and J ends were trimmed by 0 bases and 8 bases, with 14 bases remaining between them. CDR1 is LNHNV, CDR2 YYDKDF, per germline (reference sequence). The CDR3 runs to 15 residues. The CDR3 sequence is CATSRDRASFYEQFF. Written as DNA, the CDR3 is TGTGCCACCAGCAGAGATCGGGCTAGTTTCTATGAGCAGTTCTTC.

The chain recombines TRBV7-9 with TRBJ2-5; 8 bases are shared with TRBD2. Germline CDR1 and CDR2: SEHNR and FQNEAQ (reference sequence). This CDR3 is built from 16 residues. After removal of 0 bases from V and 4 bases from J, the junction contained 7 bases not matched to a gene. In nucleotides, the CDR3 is TGTGCCAGCAGCTTAGCTGGGGGCCTAGCGGGAGAGACCCAGTACTTC. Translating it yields CASSLAGGLAGETQYF.

The DNA for the CDR3 is TGTGCCAGCACCGAGTCGGGACAATGGTTCCACGAGCAGTACTTC. This gives the protein CASTESGQWFHEQYF. This sequence joins TRBV6-6 and TRBJ2-7; a possible D gene is TRBD1 (6 bases). The CDR3 runs to 15 residues. Trimming shortened V by 7 bases and J by 5 bases, and 21 bases separated the two germline ends. CDR1 is MNHNY, CDR2 SVGAGI, per germline (reference sequence).

The CDR3 is CASRTPRGPYEQYF. Here the CDR3 DNA reads TGTGCCAGCAGAACGCCCAGGGGTCCCTACGAGCAGTACTTC. J is TRBJ2-7 and V is TRBV27; D is perhaps TRBD1 (6 bases). Trimming took 6 bases from V and 2 from J, leaving 14 bases between them. This CDR3 is built from 14 residues. Germline V gene sequence: CDR1 MNHEY, CDR2 SMNVEV (reference sequence).